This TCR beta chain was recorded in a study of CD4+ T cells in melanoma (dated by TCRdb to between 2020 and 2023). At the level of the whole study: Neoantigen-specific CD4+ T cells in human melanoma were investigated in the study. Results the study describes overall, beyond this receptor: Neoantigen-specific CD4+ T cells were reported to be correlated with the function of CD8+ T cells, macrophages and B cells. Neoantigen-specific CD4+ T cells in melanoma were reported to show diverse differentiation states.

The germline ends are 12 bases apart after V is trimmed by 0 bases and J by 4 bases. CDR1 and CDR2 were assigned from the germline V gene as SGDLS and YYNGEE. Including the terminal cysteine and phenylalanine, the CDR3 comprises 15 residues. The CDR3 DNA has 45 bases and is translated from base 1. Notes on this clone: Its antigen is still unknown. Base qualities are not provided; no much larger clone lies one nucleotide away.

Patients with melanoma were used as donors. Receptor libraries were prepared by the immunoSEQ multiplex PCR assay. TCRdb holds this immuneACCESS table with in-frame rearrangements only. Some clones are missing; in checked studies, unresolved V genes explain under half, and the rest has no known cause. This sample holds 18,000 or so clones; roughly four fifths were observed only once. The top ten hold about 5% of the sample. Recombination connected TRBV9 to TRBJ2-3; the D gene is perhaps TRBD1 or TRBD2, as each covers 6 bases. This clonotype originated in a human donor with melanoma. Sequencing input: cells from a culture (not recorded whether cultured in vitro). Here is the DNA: TGTGCCAGCAGCGTAGGGGGGGCGCTATCAGATACGCAGTATTTT. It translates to CASSVGGALSDTQYF.